This T cell receptor (beta chain) was captured by sequencing in a study of blood T cell repertoires in COVID-19. The overall study: T cells, B-cell-depleted T cells, or PBMCs provided the cDNA or gDNA that served as material.

Original processing methods: Amplifying reference gene primers gave estimates of nucleated cell counts. Sequenced by immunoSEQ multiplex PCR; TCRdb stores in-frame clones only, minus some. V, J and clone size are taken as reported in that table, and D and trimming were inferred from the DNA itself. The data show 85,000 to 95,000 clones, approximately 75% seen once. This TCR derives from a woman over 75 with acute or convalescent COVID-19. Sequenced sample: peripheral blood.

CDR3 DNA: TGTGCCAGCAGTTTAGCGCGGGGGGATGGCTACACCTTC. Its protein is CASSLARGDGYTF. The genes are TRBV12-3 or TRBV12-4 and TRBJ1-2, with D possibly matching TRBD1 (5 bases). This CDR3 has 13 amino acids. Trimming removed 0 bases from V and 6 bases from J, with 8 bases in between.